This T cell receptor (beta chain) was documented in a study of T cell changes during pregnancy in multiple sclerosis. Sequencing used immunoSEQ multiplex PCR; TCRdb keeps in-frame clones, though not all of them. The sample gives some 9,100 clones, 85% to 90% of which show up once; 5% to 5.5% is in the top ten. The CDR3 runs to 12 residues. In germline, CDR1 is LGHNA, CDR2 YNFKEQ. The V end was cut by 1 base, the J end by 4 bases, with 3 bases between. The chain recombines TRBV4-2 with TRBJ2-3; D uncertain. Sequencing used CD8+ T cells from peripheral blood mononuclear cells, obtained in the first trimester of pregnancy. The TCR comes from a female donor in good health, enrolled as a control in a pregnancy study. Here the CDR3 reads CASSQGPDTQYF. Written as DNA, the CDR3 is TGTGCCAGCAGCCAAGGGCCAGATACGCAGTATTTT.